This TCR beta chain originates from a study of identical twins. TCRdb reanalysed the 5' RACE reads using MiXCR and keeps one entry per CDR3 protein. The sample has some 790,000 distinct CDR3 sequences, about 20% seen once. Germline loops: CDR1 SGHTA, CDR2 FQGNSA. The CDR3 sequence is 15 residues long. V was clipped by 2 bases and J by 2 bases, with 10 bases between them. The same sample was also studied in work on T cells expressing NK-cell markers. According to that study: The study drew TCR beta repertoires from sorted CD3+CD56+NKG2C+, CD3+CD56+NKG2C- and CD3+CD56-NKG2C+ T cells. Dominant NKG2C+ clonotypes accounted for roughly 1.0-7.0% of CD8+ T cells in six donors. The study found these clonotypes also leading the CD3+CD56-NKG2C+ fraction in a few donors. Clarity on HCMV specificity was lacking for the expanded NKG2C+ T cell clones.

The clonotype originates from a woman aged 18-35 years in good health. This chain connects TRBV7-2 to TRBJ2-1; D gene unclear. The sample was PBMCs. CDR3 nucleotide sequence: TGTGCCAGCAGCTTACATCGGCTAGCCTACAATGAGCAGTTCTTC. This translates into CASSLHRLAYNEQFF.